The clone carrying this T cell receptor beta chain was counted ten times or more. What it binds is not known. This sample is drawn from a study of breast tumors, draining lymph nodes, adjacent tissues. Losses at the gene ends were 0 bases for V and 5 bases for J; bases not matched to a gene: 12. There are 20 residues in the CDR3. In germline, CDR1 is MGHRA, CDR2 YSYEKL. The lymph nodes were axillary draining lymph nodes from breast cancer patients. General observations from the study: Findings are consistent with lymph node origin and intratumoral expansion of most tumor T cells. Tumors had less TCR diversity than lymph nodes, more than nontumor tissue. That most tumor T cells come from lymph nodes remained unproven.

One entry per CDR3 protein results from TCRdb running MiXCR on the multiplex PCR reads. The sample lists about 130,000 distinct CDR3 sequences; about 22% were seen once. The chain employs TRBV4-1 and TRBJ2-3; TRBD2 aligns across 15 bases. This TCR came from a female donor with breast cancer. Some clones in this sample may be carry-over from other donors' samples. Sample: axillary lymph node tissue. The CDR3 coding sequence is TGCGCCAGCAGCCAAGATCGAGGACTAGCGGGAGGGCCAAAGGTAGATACGCAGTATTTT. Its protein is CASSQDRGLAGGPKVDTQYF.